The rows below give T cell receptor beta chains drawn from one sample of a study of post-analysis software for immune sequencing data. MiXCR, run by TCRdb on the PCR reads, gives a single entry per CDR3 protein. The sample gives a few hundred thousand distinct CDR3 sequences, 34% of which show up once; 4.5% to 7.5% is in the top ten. The sequenced sample was blood. These receptor sequences come from a girl under 18 with multiple sclerosis. Each CDR3 is given with its conserved first and last residue. The order of the fields is CDR3 length, clone size, V gene, CDR3 protein. Expanded clones get a size class; other rows say once, few or many, or leave the size out.

14 | few | TRBV12-3/TRBV12-4 | CASSPTGGFYGYTF
11 | - | TRBV6-2/TRBV6-3 | CASSSDHEQYF
17 | - | TRBV6-6 | CVSSPEQGRVSYNEQFF
15 | - | TRBV20-1 | CSARVTGGYNSPLHF
15 | few | TRBV7-9 | CASSLRAGDNSPLHF
16 | - | TRBV11-2 | CASSSTGLSSYNEQFF
18 | - | TRBV7-6 | CASSRASGGAGPYNEQFF
14 | - | TRBV7-9 | CASSLGTGYETQYF
16 | - | TRBV5-1 | CASSPGLAGGSYEQYF
13 | - | TRBV29-1 | CSVFGRAQETQYF
14 | - | TRBV9 | CASSVGHLRETQYF
12 | few | TRBV20-1 | CSAKELANEQFF
13 | - | TRBV10-3 | CAISESGPYGYTF
17 | few | TRBV3-1 | CASSQVRRRDGFGEQYF
14 | - | TRBV20-1 | CSASRRGPAYEQYF
15 | - | TRBV5-1 | CASSSPDSPSPGYTF
14 | - | TRBV10-1 | CASSRGTGTTEAFF
16 | - | TRBV5-5 | CASSLLTRGRKETQYF
16 | - | TRBV5-5 | CASSLGGGWVQETQYF
14 | - | TRBV5-4 | CASSLGERPDTQYF
15 | few | TRBV11-3 | CASSTDRATQETQYF
16 | few | TRBV6-6 | CASSYSFLAVTYEQYF
14 | - | TRBV12-3/TRBV12-4 | CASSFFQGSETQYF
17 | - | TRBV6-1 | CASSSNLHQIGGQPQHF
16 | few | TRBV4-2 | CASSSRTSGGTDEQFF
15 | - | TRBV2 | CASIERGPVKETQYF
13 | - | TRBV12-3/TRBV12-4 | CATRQGPNYGYTF
15 | - | TRBV10-3 | CAISEPGQVRNEQFF
14 | - | TRBV5-1 | CANSSFGNQETQYF
13 | - | TRBV29-1 | CSVEPGQGYEQYF
14 | few | TRBV19 | CASRPGQGFDEQFF
15 | - | TRBV5-6 | CASSFPGTVNYGYTF
11 | - | TRBV13 | CASTRTEEAFF
17 | few | TRBV28 | CASSLYPRGESQETQYF
16 | - | TRBV6-2/TRBV6-3 | CASSYRKGQWSYEQYF
14 | - | TRBV15 | CATGTTLLSYEQYF
14 | - | TRBV3-1 | CASSHLARDSPLHF
10 | many | TRBV20-1 | CSASDGWQFF
15 | - | TRBV6-4 | CASSVSGVEGTEAFF
16 | - | TRBV4-1 | CASSQITSGATDTQYF
15 | - | TRBV7-9 | CASSLQFLMNTEAFF
13 | once | TRBV5-5 | CASNPGTNYEQYF
16 | - | TRBV10-3 | CAINPGLAGGTDTQYF
14 | - | TRBV4-1 | CASSHTGGHNEQFF